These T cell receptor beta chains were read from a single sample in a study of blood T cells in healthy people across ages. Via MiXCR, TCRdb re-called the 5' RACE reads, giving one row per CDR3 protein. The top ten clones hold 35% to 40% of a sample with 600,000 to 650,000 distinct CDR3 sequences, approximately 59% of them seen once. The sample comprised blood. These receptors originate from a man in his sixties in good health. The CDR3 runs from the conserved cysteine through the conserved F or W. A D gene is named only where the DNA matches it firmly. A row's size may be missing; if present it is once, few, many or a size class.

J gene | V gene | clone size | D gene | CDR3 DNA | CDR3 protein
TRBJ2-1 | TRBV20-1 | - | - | TGCAGTACAACAGGGACTGCCTCCTACAATGAGCAGTTCTTC | CSTTGTASYNEQFF
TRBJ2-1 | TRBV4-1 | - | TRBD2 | TGCGCCAGCAGCCAAATAGCGGGGGGGAACAATGAGCAGTTCTTC | CASSQIAGGNNEQFF
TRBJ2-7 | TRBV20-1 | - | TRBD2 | TGCAGTGCTAGAGACCCGGGCGGGGGGAACTACGAGCAGTACTTC | CSARDPGGGNYEQYF
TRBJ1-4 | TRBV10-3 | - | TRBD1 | TGTGCCATCAGTGAGTCGGTCAGACAGGGGACTAATGAAAAACTGTTTTTT | CAISESVRQGTNEKLFF
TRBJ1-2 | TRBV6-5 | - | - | TGTGCCAGCAGCCGCGCAGGGGCTAACTATGGCTACACCTTC | CASSRAGANYGYTF
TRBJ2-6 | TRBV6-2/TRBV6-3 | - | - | TGTGCCAGCAGTAGACGGTACTCTGGGGCCAACGTCCTGACTTTC | CASSRRYSGANVLTF
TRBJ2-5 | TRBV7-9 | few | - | TGTGCCAGCAGCCGACTAGTTCAAGAGACCCAGTACTTC | CASSRLVQETQYF
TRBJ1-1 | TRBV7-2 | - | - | TGTGCCAGCAGCTTTAATGGAAAATTCGGACAGTATATTTCCTCGAACACTGAAGCTTTCTTT | CASSFNGKFGQYISSNTEAFF
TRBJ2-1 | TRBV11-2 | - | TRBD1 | TGTGCCAGCAGCTTCCAGGGGGCTGAGCAGTTCTTC | CASSFQGAEQFF
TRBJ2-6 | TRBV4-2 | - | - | TGTGCCAGCAGCCCCGAGGGGTCTGGGGCCAACGTCCTGACTTTC | CASSPEGSGANVLTF
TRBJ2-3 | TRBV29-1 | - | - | TGCAGCGTTGAAGACGGCGCGGGTAGCACAGATACGCAGTATTTT | CSVEDGAGSTDTQYF
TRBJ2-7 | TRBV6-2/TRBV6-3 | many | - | TGTGCCAGCAGGCCTATCACCCCCGCCTACGAGCAGTACTTC | CASRPITPAYEQYF
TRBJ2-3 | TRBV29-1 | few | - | TGCAGCGTTGAGGAAGGGAATAAGCGAGATACGCAGTATTTT | CSVEEGNKRDTQYF
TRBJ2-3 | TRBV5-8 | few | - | TGTGCCAGCAGCATATACACAGATACGCAGTATTTT | CASSIYTDTQYF
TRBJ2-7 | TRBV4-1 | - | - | TGCGCCAGCAGCCAACCGACAGGAGTGGCCGAGCAGTACTTC | CASSQPTGVAEQYF
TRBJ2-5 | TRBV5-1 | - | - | TGCGCCAGCTCTAGGGAACGGCTCCGAGAGACCCAGTACTTC | CASSRERLRETQYF
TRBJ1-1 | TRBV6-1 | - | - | TGTGCCAGCAGTGTGGGCGGCTTAATAGGGGTGAACACTGAAGCTTTCTTT | CASSVGGLIGVNTEAFF
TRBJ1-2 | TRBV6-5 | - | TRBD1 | TGTGCCAGCTCAGACAGGGGGGTTAACTATGGCTACACCTTC | CASSDRGVNYGYTF
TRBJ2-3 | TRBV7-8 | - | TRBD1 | TGTGCCAGCAGCTTCTACAGGGGGCGGCTACGGAACACAGATACGCAGTATTTT | CASSFYRGRLRNTDTQYF
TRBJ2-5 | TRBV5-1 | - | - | TGCGCCAGCAGCTTTGGGTCCAAAGAGACCCAGTACTTC | CASSFGSKETQYF
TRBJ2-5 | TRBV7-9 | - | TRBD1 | TGTGCCAGCAGCACCACAGGGGGCGCGTCCCTCAATGAGCAGTACTTC | CASSTTGGASLNEQYF
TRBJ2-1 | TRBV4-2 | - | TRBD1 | TGTGCCAGCAGCCAAGACGCGACAGGGGAGTCGGGGGAGTTCTTC | CASSQDATGESGEFF
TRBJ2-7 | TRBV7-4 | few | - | TGTGCCAGCACCTCCTTCGAGCAGTACTTC | CASTSFEQYF
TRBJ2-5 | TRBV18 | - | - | TGTGCCAGCTCACCTCGGCAGGGGAAAGGGGAGACCCAGTACTTC | CASSPRQGKGETQYF
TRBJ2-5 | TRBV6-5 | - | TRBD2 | TGTGCCAGCAGTTACTCGGGGCTAGCGGGGTACCAAGAGACCCAGTACTTC | CASSYSGLAGYQETQYF
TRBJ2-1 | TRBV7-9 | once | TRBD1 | TGTGCCAGCCAGGGTGGGGGACAGGGAGGTGAGCAGTTCTTC | CASQGGGQGGEQFF
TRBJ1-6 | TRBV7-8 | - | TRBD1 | TGTGCCAGCAGCTTTGGATACCAAGCGACAGGGTTCTCACCCCTCCACTTT | CASSFGYQATGFSPLHF
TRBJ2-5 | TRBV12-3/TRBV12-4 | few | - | TGTGCCAGCCGCAGGGAAGGAGATGAGACCCAGTACTTC | CASRREGDETQYF
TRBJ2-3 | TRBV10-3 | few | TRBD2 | TGTGCCATCAATTCGGGACTAGCGACGGATACGCAGTATTTT | CAINSGLATDTQYF
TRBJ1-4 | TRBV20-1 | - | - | TGCAGTGCTAGAGAGAGGGGGGCGGGGGGGGATGAAAAACTGTTTTTT | CSARERGAGGDEKLFF
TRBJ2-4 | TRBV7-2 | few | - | TGTGCCAGCAGCTTAAGGGGGGTAGAGCCCAAAAACATTCAGTACTTC | CASSLRGVEPKNIQYF
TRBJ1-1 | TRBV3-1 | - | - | TGTGCCAGCAGCTTGGAGACTAAAGCTTTCTTT | CASSLETKAFF
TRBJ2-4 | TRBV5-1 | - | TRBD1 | TGCGCCAGCAGCTTGGATCAGGGGGCGTTGGGCATTCAGTACTTC | CASSLDQGALGIQYF
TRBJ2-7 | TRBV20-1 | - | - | TGCAGTGCTAGAGATGCGGTCCTAGGCTACGAGCAGTACTTC | CSARDAVLGYEQYF
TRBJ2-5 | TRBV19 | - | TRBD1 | TGTGCCAGTAGTATCGTCTTAGGGGGCAGCCAAGAGACCCAGTACTTC | CASSIVLGGSQETQYF
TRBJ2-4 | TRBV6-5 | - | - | TGTGCCCCCCCCGTGTGTTTAGCCAAAAACATTCAGTACTTC | CAPPVCLAKNIQYF
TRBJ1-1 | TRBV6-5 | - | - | TGTGCCAGCAGTTACTCCCTTGGGTACGGTGAAGCTTTCTTT | CASSYSLGYGEAFF
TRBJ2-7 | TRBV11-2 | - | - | TGTGCCAGCAGCCCACTCATGGGACGGGCGGGCTTATACGAGCAGTACTTC | CASSPLMGRAGLYEQYF
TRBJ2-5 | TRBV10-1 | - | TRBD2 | TGCGCCAGCAGTGTTAGCGCTAGCGGCTACCAAGAGACCCAGTACTTC | CASSVSASGYQETQYF
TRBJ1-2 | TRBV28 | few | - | TGTGCCAGCCGGTGGGGAAGAGGTTATGGCTACACCTTC | CASRWGRGYGYTF
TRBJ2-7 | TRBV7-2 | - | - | TGTGCCAGCAGCCATAGGGCAGTCCAGGGGGAGCAGTACTTC | CASSHRAVQGEQYF
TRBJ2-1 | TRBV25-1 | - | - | TGTGCCAGCAGTGACCCAGGGCGGCCGGAGCAGTTCTTC | CASSDPGRPEQFF
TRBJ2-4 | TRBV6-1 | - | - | TGTGCCAGCAGTGAGGACAGAAAAAACATTCAGTACTTC | CASSEDRKNIQYF
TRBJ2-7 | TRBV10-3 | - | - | TGTGCCATCCAAAGTGATGGGGGCGGGTACAATGAGCAGTACTTC | CAIQSDGGGYNEQYF
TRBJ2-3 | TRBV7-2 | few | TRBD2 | TGTGCCAGCAGCTTAAGCGGGGGGCGAGATACGCAGTATTTT | CASSLSGGRDTQYF
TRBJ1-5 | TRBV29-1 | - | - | TGCAGCGTTGAAACGGGCAATCAGCCCCAGCATTTT | CSVETGNQPQHF
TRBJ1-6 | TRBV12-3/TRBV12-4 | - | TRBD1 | TGTGCCAGCCGATCGGGACAGGGGGCGTTTTCACCCCTCCACTTT | CASRSGQGAFSPLHF
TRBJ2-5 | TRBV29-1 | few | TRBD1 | TGCAGCGTTGAAGCCTCCAGGGGGCTTAGGGAGACCCAGTACTTC | CSVEASRGLRETQYF
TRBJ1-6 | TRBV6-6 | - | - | TGTGCCAGCAGTGATGAAGGGGGACCCTATAATTCACCCCTCCACTTT | CASSDEGGPYNSPLHF
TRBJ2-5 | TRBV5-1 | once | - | TGCGCCAGCTCCTATTCTGGGGTCGACCAAGAGACCCAGTACTTC | CASSYSGVDQETQYF
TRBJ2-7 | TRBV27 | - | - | TGTGCCAGCACCACCTTGCAGGGGGGCGAGCAGTACTTC | CASTTLQGGEQYF
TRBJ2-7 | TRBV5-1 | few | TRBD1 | TGCGCCAGCACTGGACAGGGGAGCTCCTACGAGCAGTACTTC | CASTGQGSSYEQYF
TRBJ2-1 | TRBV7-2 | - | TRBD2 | TGTGCCAGCAGCCCCGGGGGGTTTTACAATGAGCAGTTCTTC | CASSPGGFYNEQFF
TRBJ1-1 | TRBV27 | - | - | TGTGCCAGCAAAAAACAGGCAATGAACACTGAAGCTTTCTTT | CASKKQAMNTEAFF